This TCR beta chain was observed in a study of cytotoxic CD8 clonotypes in ibrutinib-treated CLL. Using immunoSEQ multiplex PCR, the repertoire was profiled, and TCRdb retains in-frame clones only, with some absent. The sample has about 120,000 clones, approximately 58% seen once; the top ten hold about 40%. Trimming pared 5 bases from V and 5 bases from J, leaving 15 bases between. The CDR3 sequence is 14 residues long. Germline lookup yields CDR1 PRHDT and CDR2 FYEKMQ (reference sequence). The receptor's source is a human donor with chronic lymphocytic leukemia. The V call is TRBV13, the J call TRBJ2-5; the D gene could be TRBD1 or TRBD2 (6 bases each). The sample was PBMCs, taken after 24 months of ibrutinib treatment. The CDR3 region is CASSRGQGGETQYF. The CDR3 DNA sequence: TGTGCCAGCAGCCGGGGGCAGGGCGGCGAGACCCAGTACTTC.